A single sample is the source of the 14 T cell receptor beta chains below, sequenced in a study of breast tumors, draining lymph nodes, adjacent tissues. TCRdb reprocessed the multiplex PCR reads via MiXCR and lists one record per CDR3 protein. The table shows more than 200,000 distinct CDR3 sequences, with roughly 32% occurring only once. Breast cancer patients provided tissue from their axillary draining lymph nodes. Sequenced material: axillary lymph node tissue. The receptors originated from a female donor with breast cancer. Some clones in this sample may be carry-over from other donors' samples.

In its sample, this clonotype was seen many times. This chain joins TRBV5-1 and TRBJ2-2, with D perhaps matching TRBD2 (6 bases). Germline assignment: CDR1 SGHRS and CDR2 YFSETQ. Trimming removed 4 bases at V and 4 bases at J, with 11 bases between. The CDR3 has 14 residues. This chain's CDR3 is CASSAGLATGELFF. CDR3 in DNA: TGCGCCAGCAGCGCGGGACTCGCCACCGGGGAGCTGTTTTTT.

This clonotype was seen repeatedly, ten times or more. The chain recombines TRBV4-3 with TRBJ1-4, with D perhaps TRBD1 (6 bases). CDR1 and CDR2 (germline): LGHNA, YSLEER. The CDR3 runs 17 residues. Trimming left V 1 base short and J 3 bases short, with 15 bases between. The CDR3, as DNA: TGCGCCAGCAGCCAAGGCCAAGGGGGTAATCCTAATGAAAAACTGTTTTTT. This encodes CASSQGQGGNPNEKLFF.

Turning to this clonotype: The limits of the CDR3 on the DNA are not certain, so only TCRdb's listed CDR3 is given. This rearrangement joins TRBV20-1 to TRBJ2-2; the table's D gene call, TRBD1, was not cross checked with the DNA. The CDR3 spans 20 amino acids, including both terminal residues. Germline V gene lookup returns CDR1 DFQATT and CDR2 SNEGSKA (reference sequence). The CDR3 here is CSAGVSYEQSFGPGTGELFF.

The V and J genes are TRBV7-8 and TRBJ1-6; no definite D call. The germline V gene encodes CDR1 SGHVS and CDR2 FQNEAQ. V lost 5 bases and J 10 bases, leaving 30 bases between the germline ends. The CDR3 spans 19 residues. In nucleotides, the CDR3 is TGTGCCAGCAGCCCTCGGACTAGCGGGAGGGCACCGGGCGGCTCACCCCTCCACTTT. It is translated as CASSPRTSGRAPGGSPLHF.

This chain joins TRBV6-1 and TRBJ1-5, with D uncertain. This CDR3 is 14 amino acids long. Looked up from germline, CDR1 is MNHNS and CDR2 is SASEGT. Trimming pared 5 bases from V and 11 bases from J, leaving 19 bases between. The CDR3 sequence is CASSSLLSGRAQHF. DNA of the CDR3: TGTGCCAGCAGTTCCCTCCTAAGCGGGAGGGCCCAGCATTTT.

This clonotype occurred many times. The J gene is TRBJ2-1, the V gene TRBV30, with 14 nucleotides matching TRBD2. The germline CDR1 and CDR2 sequences are GTSNPN and SVGIG (reference sequence). Germline trimming cut 8 bases from V and 7 bases from J; bases unmatched to any gene: 10. The CDR3 is 15 residues long. The DNA for the CDR3 is TGTGCCGCCCTGGGGACTAGCGGGAGAATTAATGAGCAGTTCTTC. Translation: CAALGTSGRINEQFF.

The sample holds many counts of this clonotype. CDR3 sequence reads: CASSPTPLAGGNEQFF. CDR3 DNA sequence: TGTGCCAGCAGCCCGACTCCACTAGCGGGAGGAAATGAGCAGTTCTTC. The V and J genes are TRBV7-2 and TRBJ2-1; TRBD2 matches 12 bases. The CDR3 extends over 16 amino acids. Trimming took 5 bases from V and 7 from J; bases not matched to a gene: 9. In germline, CDR1 is SGHTA, CDR2 FQGNSA.

This clonotype has a count of ten or more. The chain recombines TRBV2 with TRBJ2-7; tentatively, D is TRBD1 (5 bases). The CDR3 runs 12 residues. Germline lookup yields CDR1 SNHLY and CDR2 FYNNEI. V was pared by 8 bases and J by 2 bases, with 10 bases between. In nucleotides, the CDR3 is TGTGCCAGCGGGGCTGCCACCTACGAGCAGTACTTC. Translating gives CASGAATYEQYF.

This clonotype was detected a few times. This chain links TRBV2 with TRBJ1-6; D remains unclear. CDR3 length: 15 residues. V was clipped by 9 bases and J by 0 bases, with 12 bases between them. The germline gives CDR1 SNHLY, CDR2 FYNNEI. CDR3: CARANITSYNSPLHF. DNA for the CDR3: TGTGCCAGGGCGAACATTACCTCCTATAATTCACCCCTCCACTTT.

This clonotype has only one observation. This sequence may be a read error, since a much larger clone differs from it by one base. The J gene is TRBJ2-7, the V gene TRBV6-1; TRBD1 agrees at 7 bases. Germline assignment: CDR1 MNHNS and CDR2 SASEGT. CDR3 size: 13 residues. Here the CDR3 DNA reads TGTGTCAGCAGAGTAGGGACAGCCTACGAGCAGTACTTC. This encodes CVSRVGTAYEQYF.

The gene calls are TRBV27 and TRBJ2-1, with TRBD2 matching over 11 bases. The CDR3 loop spans 14 amino acids. Trimming at V came to 6 bases and at J to 8 bases, leaving 6 bases not matched to a gene. CDR1 MNHEY and CDR2 SMNVEV come from the germline V gene (reference sequence). DNA for the CDR3: TGTGCCAGCAGATTAGCGGGAGGGAGTTATGAGCAGTTCTTC. Translating it yields CASRLAGGSYEQFF.

There are many counts of this clonotype. The V call is TRBV5-6, the J call TRBJ2-5, with TRBD2 identical over 7 bases. This CDR3 has 16 amino acids. The V gene's germline CDR1 is SGHDT and CDR2 YYEEEE. V shed 2 bases and J 2 bases; nucleotides not matched to a gene: 9. In nucleotides, the CDR3 is TGTGCCAGCAGCTTTATCGGGGTTAGCGGGCAAGAGACCCAGTACTTC. It specifies CASSFIGVSGQETQYF.

This clonotype showed up just a few times. CDR3 in DNA: TGTGCCAGCAGCACCGGGCTGGGGACTGAAGCTTTCTTT. Translation gives CASSTGLGTEAFF. This chain uses TRBV9 with TRBJ1-1; no clear D gene. Germline loops: CDR1 SGDLS, CDR2 YYNGEE. The CDR3 sequence is 13 residues long. Trimming took off 4 bases at V and 5 bases at J, with 12 bases between the two ends.

Many counts were recorded for this clonotype. The CDR3 region has the DNA TGTGCCAGCAGTTTCGGACAGCTTGAGAACACCGGGGAGCTGTTTTTT. It is translated as CASSFGQLENTGELFF. This chain connects TRBV5-4 to TRBJ2-2; possible D gene TRBD1, 6 bases. CDR1 is SGHNT, CDR2 YYREEE, per germline (reference sequence). The CDR3 is made up of 16 amino acids. The V and J ends lost 5 bases and 1 base respectively, with 15 bases between them.